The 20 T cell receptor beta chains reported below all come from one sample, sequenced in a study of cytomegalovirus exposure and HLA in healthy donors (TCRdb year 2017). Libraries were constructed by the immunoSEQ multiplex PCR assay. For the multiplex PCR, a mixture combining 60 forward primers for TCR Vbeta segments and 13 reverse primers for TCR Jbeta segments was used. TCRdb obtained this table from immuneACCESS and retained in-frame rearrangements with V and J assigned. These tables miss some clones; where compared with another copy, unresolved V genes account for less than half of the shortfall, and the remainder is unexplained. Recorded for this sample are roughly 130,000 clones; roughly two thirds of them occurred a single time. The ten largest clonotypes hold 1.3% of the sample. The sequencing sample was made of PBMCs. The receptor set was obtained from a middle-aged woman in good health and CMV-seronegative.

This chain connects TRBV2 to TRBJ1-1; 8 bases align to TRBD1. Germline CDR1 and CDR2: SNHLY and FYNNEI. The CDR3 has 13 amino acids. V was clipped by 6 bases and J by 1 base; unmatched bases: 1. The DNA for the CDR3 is TGTGCCAGCAGGGGGACAGGGAACACTGAAGCTTTCTTT. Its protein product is CASRGTGNTEAFF.

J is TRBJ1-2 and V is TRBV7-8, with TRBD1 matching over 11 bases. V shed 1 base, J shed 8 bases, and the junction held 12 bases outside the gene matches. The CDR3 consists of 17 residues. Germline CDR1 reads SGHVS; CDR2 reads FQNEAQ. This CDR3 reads CASSLVPRDRGFLGYTF. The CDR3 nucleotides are TGTGCCAGCAGCTTAGTCCCCAGGGACAGGGGGTTTTTGGGCTACACCTTC.

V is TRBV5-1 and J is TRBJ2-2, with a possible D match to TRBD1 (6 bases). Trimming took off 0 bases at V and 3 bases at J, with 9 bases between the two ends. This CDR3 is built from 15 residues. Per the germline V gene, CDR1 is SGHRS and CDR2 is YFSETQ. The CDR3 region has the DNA TGCGCCAGCAGCTTGGGGGGGCCGGACACCGGGGAGCTGTTTTTT. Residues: CASSLGGPDTGELFF.

CDR3 region: CASSERGTGELFF. Here the CDR3 DNA reads TGTGCCAGCAGTGAGAGGGGGACCGGGGAGCTGTTTTTT. V is TRBV2 and J is TRBJ2-2; D may be TRBD1 (6 bases). CDR3 length equals 13 residues. The V gene's germline CDR1 is SNHLY and CDR2 FYNNEI. Trimming removed 3 bases from V and 5 bases from J, with 7 bases in between.

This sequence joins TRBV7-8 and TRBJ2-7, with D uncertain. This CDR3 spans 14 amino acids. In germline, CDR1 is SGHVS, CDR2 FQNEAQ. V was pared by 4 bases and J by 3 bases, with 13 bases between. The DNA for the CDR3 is TGTGCCAGCAGCTCCGCGGTGGCAAACTACGAGCAGTACTTC. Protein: CASSSAVANYEQYF.

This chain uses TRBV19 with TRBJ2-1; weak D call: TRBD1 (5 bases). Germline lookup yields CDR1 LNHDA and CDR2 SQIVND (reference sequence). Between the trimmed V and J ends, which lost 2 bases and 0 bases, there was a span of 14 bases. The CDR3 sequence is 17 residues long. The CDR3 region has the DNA TGTGCCAGTAGTATAATACAAGACAGCACCTCCTACAATGAGCAGTTCTTC. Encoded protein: CASSIIQDSTSYNEQFF.

This CDR3 reads CASSIERGHTDTQYF. The CDR3 coding sequence is TGTGCCAGCAGTATAGAGCGGGGGCACACAGATACGCAGTATTTT. This chain connects TRBV9 to TRBJ2-3; 8 nucleotides match TRBD2. Germline lookup yields CDR1 SGDLS and CDR2 YYNGEE. There are 15 residues in the CDR3. V shed 5 bases and J 2 bases; nucleotides not matched to a gene: 7.

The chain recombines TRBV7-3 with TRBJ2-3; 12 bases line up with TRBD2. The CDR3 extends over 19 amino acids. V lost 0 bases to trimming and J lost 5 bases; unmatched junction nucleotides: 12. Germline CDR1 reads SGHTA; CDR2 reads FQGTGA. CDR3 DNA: TGTGCCAGCAGCTTAACGAGGCTAGCGGGGGGGGCGGGAGGAGATACGCAGTATTTT. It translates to CASSLTRLAGGAGGDTQYF.

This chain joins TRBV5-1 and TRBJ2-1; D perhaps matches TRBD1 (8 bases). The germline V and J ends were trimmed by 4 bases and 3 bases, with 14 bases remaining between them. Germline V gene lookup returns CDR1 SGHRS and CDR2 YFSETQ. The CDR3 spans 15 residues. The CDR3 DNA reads TGCGCCAGCAGCCAGACAGGGGAGGGCTACAATGAGCAGTTCTTC. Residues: CASSQTGEGYNEQFF.

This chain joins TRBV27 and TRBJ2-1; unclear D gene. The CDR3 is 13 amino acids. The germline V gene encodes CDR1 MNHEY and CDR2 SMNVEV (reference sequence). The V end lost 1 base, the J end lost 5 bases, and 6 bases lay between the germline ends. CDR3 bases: TGTGCCAGCAGTTTATACTTCGACAATGAGCAGTTCTTC. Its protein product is CASSLYFDNEQFF.

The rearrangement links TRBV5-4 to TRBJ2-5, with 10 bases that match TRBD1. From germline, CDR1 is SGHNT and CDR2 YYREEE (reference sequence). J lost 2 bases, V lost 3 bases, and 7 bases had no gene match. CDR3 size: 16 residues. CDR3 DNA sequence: TGTGCCAGCAGCTCCCCCGGGACAGGGGTACAAGAGACCCAGTACTTC. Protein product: CASSSPGTGVQETQYF.

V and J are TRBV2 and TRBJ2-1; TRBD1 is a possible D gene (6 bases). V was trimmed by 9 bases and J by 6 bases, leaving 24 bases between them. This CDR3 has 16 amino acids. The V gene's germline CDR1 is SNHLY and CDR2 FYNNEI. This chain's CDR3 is CASETLSGTRGNEQFF. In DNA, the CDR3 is TGTGCCAGTGAGACTCTATCCGGGACACGGGGCAATGAGCAGTTCTTC.

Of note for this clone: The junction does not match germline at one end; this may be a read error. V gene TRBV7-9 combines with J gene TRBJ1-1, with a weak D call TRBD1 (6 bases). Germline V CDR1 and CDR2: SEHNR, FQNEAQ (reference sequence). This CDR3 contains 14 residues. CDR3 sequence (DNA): TGTTCCAGCAGCTACGGGGGGGGGCACACTGAAGCTTTCTTT. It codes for CSSSYGGGHTEAFF.

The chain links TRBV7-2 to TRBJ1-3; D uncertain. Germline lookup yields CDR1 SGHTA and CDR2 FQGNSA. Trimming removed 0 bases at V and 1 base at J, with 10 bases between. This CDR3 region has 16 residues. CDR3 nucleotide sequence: TGTGCCAGCAGCTTAGCTGAGACACCTTCTGGAAACACCATATATTTT. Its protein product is CASSLAETPSGNTIYF.

CDR3 sequence (DNA): TGTGCCAGCCGCTCAAGGGAGGCCGGGGAGCTGTTTTTT. The encoded protein is CASRSREAGELFF. The rearrangement uses TRBV5-4 and TRBJ2-2, with TRBD2 as a possible D gene (6 bases). This CDR3 spans 13 amino acids. V lost 7 bases to trimming and J lost 6 bases, with 13 bases between them. The germline V gene encodes CDR1 SGHNT and CDR2 YYREEE (reference sequence).

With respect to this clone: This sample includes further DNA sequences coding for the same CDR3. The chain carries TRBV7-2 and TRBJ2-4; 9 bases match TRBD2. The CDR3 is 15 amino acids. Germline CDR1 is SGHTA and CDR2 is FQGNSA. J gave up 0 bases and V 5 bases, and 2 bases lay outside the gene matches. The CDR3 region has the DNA TGTGCCAGCAGCGCGGGGGGGATAGCCAAAAACATTCAGTACTTC. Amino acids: CASSAGGIAKNIQYF. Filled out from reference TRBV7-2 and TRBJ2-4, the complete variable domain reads GAGVSQSPSNKVTEKGKDVELRCDPISGHTALYWYRQSLGQGLEFLIYFQGNSAPDKSGLPSDRFSAERTGGSVSTLTIQRTQQEDSAVYLCASSAGGIAKNIQYFGAGTRLSVL.

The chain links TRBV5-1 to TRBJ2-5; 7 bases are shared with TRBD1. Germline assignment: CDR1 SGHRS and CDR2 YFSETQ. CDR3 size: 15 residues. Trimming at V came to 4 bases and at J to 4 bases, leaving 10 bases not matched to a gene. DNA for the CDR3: TGCGCCAGCAGCCCCGGTAGAGGGGGCGGAGAGACCCAGTACTTC. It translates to CASSPGRGGGETQYF.

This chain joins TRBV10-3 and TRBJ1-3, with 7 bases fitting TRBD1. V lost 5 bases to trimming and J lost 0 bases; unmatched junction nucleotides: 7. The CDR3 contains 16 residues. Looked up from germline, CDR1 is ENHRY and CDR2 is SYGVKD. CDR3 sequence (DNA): TGTGCCATCAGTCGACAGGGTTCTCGCTCTGGAAACACCATATATTTT. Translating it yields CAISRQGSRSGNTIYF.

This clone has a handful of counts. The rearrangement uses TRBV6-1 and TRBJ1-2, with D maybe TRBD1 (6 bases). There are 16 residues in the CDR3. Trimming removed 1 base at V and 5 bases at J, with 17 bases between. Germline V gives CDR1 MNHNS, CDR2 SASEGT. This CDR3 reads CASSEEVYRVGYGYTF. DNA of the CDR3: TGTGCCAGCAGTGAAGAAGTTTACAGGGTAGGGTATGGCTACACCTTC.

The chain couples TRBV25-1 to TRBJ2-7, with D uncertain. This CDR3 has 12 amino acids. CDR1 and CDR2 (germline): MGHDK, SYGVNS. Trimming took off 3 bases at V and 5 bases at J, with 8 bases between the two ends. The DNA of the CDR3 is TGTGCCAGCAGTGAGGAGCTTGACGAGCAGTACTTC. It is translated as CASSEELDEQYF.